This T cell receptor beta chain was observed in a study of blood T cell repertoires in COVID-19. Across the whole study: From the United States, Italy and Spain came samples of acute and convalescent COVID-19.

Germline CDR1 reads MNHEY; CDR2 reads SVGEGT. The CDR3 totals 14 residues. V was clipped by 5 bases and J by 2 bases, with 10 bases between them. Assay: immunoSEQ multiplex PCR; the TCRdb copy retains only in-frame clones and omits some. The sample contains 100,000 to 150,000 clones, 85% of which appear only once. The J gene is TRBJ2-1, the V gene TRBV6-2 or TRBV6-3; a weak D match, TRBD2 (5 bases). The receptor was derived from a woman older than 75 with acute or convalescent COVID-19. The specimen was peripheral blood. The CDR3 bases are TGTGCCAGCAGTCCCGGGAAAGCCTACAATGAGCAGTTCTTC. Amino acids: CASSPGKAYNEQFF.